A selection of T cell receptor beta chains follows, all from one sample in a study of CD8+ T cells in alopecia areata. Repertoires were generated with immunoSEQ multiplex PCR, while TCRdb's copy carries only in-frame clones and drops some. The table includes more than 150,000 clones, around 49% detected once. The sample consisted of CD8+ T cells sorted from blood, taken around week 54, from a patient treated with tofacitinib. The receptors here all came from a human donor with alopecia areata. Both conserved end residues are part of each CDR3. The D gene is left open where the match is weak. Clone sizes are given selectively: once, few, many, or a class where the clone is expanded.

few TRBJ2-5 TRBV7-8 . CASRGPPSWDAPRETQYF TGTGCCAGCAGAGGCCCACCCTCATGGGACGCCCCCCGGGAGACCCAGTACTTC
. TRBJ2-3 TRBV6-5 TRBD2 CASSPYGGATDTQYF TGTGCCAGCAGCCCCTACGGGGGGGCGACAGATACGCAGTATTTT
. TRBJ2-1 TRBV19 . CASSIVNLMNEQFF TGTGCCAGTAGTATAGTCAACCTTATGAATGAGCAGTTCTTC
. TRBJ2-7 TRBV27 . CASSLLGSLYEQYF TGTGCCAGCAGTTTATTGGGGAGTCTCTACGAGCAGTACTTC
few TRBJ2-7 TRBV29-1 . CSVEELTSGLYEQYF TGCAGCGTTGAAGAACTGACCAGCGGGCTATACGAGCAGTACTTC
few TRBJ2-7 TRBV29-1 TRBD1 CSAVGIGTAASEQYF TGCAGCGCTGTCGGAATCGGGACAGCCGCTAGCGAGCAGTACTTC
once TRBJ2-2 TRBV30 . CAWSGLGAGELFF TGTGCCTGGAGTGGTCTGGGGGCCGGGGAGCTGTTTTTT
. TRBJ1-5 TRBV18 . CASSPTQGFDQPQHF TGTGCCAGCTCACCAACCCAGGGGTTTGATCAGCCCCAGCATTTT
. TRBJ2-3 TRBV9 . CASSVDGGSTDTQYF TGTGCCAGCAGCGTAGATGGCGGGAGCACAGATACGCAGTATTTT
. TRBJ1-2 TRBV30 . CAWNPTGVGGYTF TGTGCCTGGAATCCAACGGGGGTCGGAGGCTACACCTTC
few TRBJ2-1 TRBV4-1 . CASSLSGGYNEQFF TGCGCCAGCAGCCTGAGTGGGGGGTACAATGAGCAGTTCTTC
. TRBJ2-7 TRBV7-9 . CASSSDTSREQYF TGTGCCAGCAGCTCGGACACCTCTAGGGAGCAGTACTTC
few TRBJ2-5 TRBV29-1 . CSVEAETQYF TGCAGCGTTGAAGCAGAGACCCAGTACTTC
. TRBJ2-5 TRBV29-1 . CSAPWVGETQYF TGCAGCGCCCCTTGGGTAGGAGAGACCCAGTACTTC
. TRBJ2-1 TRBV6-5 . CASTAEQFF TGTGCCAGCACGGCTGAGCAGTTCTTC
. TRBJ1-1 TRBV30 . CAWSGGAEAFF TGTGCCTGGAGTGGAGGGGCTGAAGCTTTCTTT
. TRBJ2-1 TRBV9 TRBD2 CASSPTGGGPDEQFF TGTGCCAGCAGCCCCACGGGCGGGGGGCCCGATGAGCAGTTCTTC
. TRBJ1-4 TRBV7-9 . CASSFGEEKLFF TGTGCCAGCAGCTTCGGGGAGGAAAAACTGTTTTTT
many TRBJ2-2 TRBV6-4 TRBD2 CASSDGTSTGELFF TGTGCCAGCAGTGACGGGACTAGCACCGGGGAGCTGTTTTTT
few TRBJ2-3 TRBV11-2 TRBD2 CASSLGGATQYF TGTGCCAGCAGCTTGGGAGGGGCTACGCAGTATTTT
. TRBJ2-5 TRBV30 . CAWSVSGAETQYF TGTGCCTGGAGTGTATCGGGGGCTGAGACCCAGTACTTC
. TRBJ2-7 TRBV7-2 TRBD1 CASSPDRALEQYF TGTGCCAGCAGCCCAGACAGGGCGCTGGAGCAGTACTTC
. TRBJ2-5 TRBV2 . CASSLEYQETQYF TGTGCCAGCAGCCTAGAGTACCAAGAGACCCAGTACTTC
. TRBJ2-5 TRBV15 . CATSRDHTKYQETQYF TGTGCCACCAGCAGAGATCACACCAAGTACCAAGAGACCCAGTACTTC
few TRBJ1-1 TRBV5-6 . CASSFGPNTEAFF TGTGCCAGCAGCTTCGGTCCCAACACTGAAGCTTTCTTT
few TRBJ1-1 TRBV14 . CASTTNLNTEAFF TGTGCCAGCACCACAAACTTGAACACTGAAGCTTTCTTT
. TRBJ2-7 TRBV30 TRBD1 CAWRLQGIYEQYF TGTGCCTGGAGACTACAGGGGATCTACGAGCAGTACTTC
. TRBJ1-1 TRBV29-1 . CSVDGGGNTEAFF TGCAGCGTTGACGGGGGAGGGAACACTGAAGCTTTCTTT
. TRBJ2-3 TRBV27 . CASTDLPTDTQYF TGTGCCAGCACAGACTTACCCACAGATACGCAGTATTTT
few TRBJ2-3 TRBV7-9 . CASSPRGSSTDTQYF TGTGCCAGCAGCCCTCGGGGGTCTAGCACAGATACGCAGTATTTT
. TRBJ2-3 TRBV4-3 . CASSQDYGATTDTQYF TGCGCCAGCAGCCAAGATTACGGGGCAACCACAGATACGCAGTATTTT
. TRBJ1-1 TRBV4-1 TRBD1 CASSHPVRQGGMNTEAFF TGCGCCAGCAGCCATCCTGTGCGACAGGGCGGAATGAACACTGAAGCTTTCTTT
once TRBJ2-5 TRBV5-6 . CASSLGAIETQYF TGTGCCAGCAGCCTGGGGGCGATAGAGACCCAGTACTTC
. TRBJ2-5 TRBV5-6 TRBD2 CASSWAGLRETQYF TGTGCCAGCAGCTGGGCGGGACTAAGAGAGACCCAGTACTTC
. TRBJ2-1 TRBV30 TRBD2 CAWRRSGGYNEQFF TGTGCCTGGCGAAGATCGGGGGGCTACAATGAGCAGTTCTTC
. TRBJ2-1 TRBV19 . CASSIWGSYNEQFF TGTGCCAGTAGTATTTGGGGGTCCTACAATGAGCAGTTCTTC
. TRBJ2-3 TRBV6-5 . CASSYRGRTDTQYF TGTGCCAGCAGTTACCGGGGCCGCACAGATACGCAGTATTTT
. TRBJ2-1 TRBV29-1 . CSGDPIDQFF TGCAGCGGGGACCCTATAGATCAGTTCTTC
. TRBJ2-1 TRBV15 TRBD2 CATSPGLAGREQFF TGTGCCACCAGCCCGGGACTAGCGGGGAGGGAGCAGTTCTTC
. TRBJ1-2 TRBV6-5 TRBD1 CASRGTDNYGYTF TGTGCCAGCAGAGGGACAGACAACTATGGCTACACCTTC
. TRBJ2-7 TRBV13 . CASSPGDLIYEQYF TGTGCCAGCAGCCCCGGAGACTTAATCTACGAGCAGTACTTC
. TRBJ2-5 TRBV10-3 . CATSIPFDQETQYF TGTGCCACCTCCATACCGTTCGATCAAGAGACCCAGTACTTC
. TRBJ2-7 TRBV18 . CASSPKYEQYF TGTGCCAGCTCACCAAAGTACGAGCAGTACTTC
. TRBJ2-3 TRBV19 . CASSISGTDTQYF TGTGCCAGTAGTATCTCAGGCACAGATACGCAGTATTTT
. TRBJ1-2 TRBV6-5 . CASSYYGGGGYTF TGTGCCAGCAGTTACTATGGGGGCGGCGGCTACACCTTC
. TRBJ1-5 TRBV10-3 . CAVWGGANNQPQHF TGTGCCGTGTGGGGAGGGGCAAACAATCAGCCCCAGCATTTT
once TRBJ1-6 TRBV6-5 . CASSWERPYNSPLHF TGTGCCAGCAGTTGGGAGCGCCCCTATAATTCACCCCTCCACTTT
. TRBJ1-5 TRBV30 . CACSPGHNNQPQHF TGTGCCTGTTCTCCGGGACATAACAATCAGCCCCAGCATTTT
. TRBJ2-1 TRBV7-8 TRBD2 CASTGRGEQFF TGTGCCAGCACAGGGAGGGGTGAGCAGTTCTTC
. TRBJ1-2 TRBV29-1 . CSVGPIANYGYTF TGCAGCGTTGGCCCGATAGCTAACTATGGCTACACCTTC
few TRBJ1-2 TRBV7-9 . CASGLNGRVGYGYTF TGTGCCAGCGGATTAAACGGCAGGGTCGGGTATGGCTACACCTTC
. TRBJ2-1 TRBV11-2 . CASSSEPADEQFF TGTGCCAGCAGCTCCGAACCCGCAGATGAGCAGTTCTTC
. TRBJ1-2 TRBV11-2 TRBD1 CASSSQGSNYGYTF TGTGCCAGCAGCTCACAGGGGAGCAACTATGGCTACACCTTC
. TRBJ1-2 TRBV5-4 . CASSLVGGNYGYTF TGTGCCAGCAGCTTGGTGGGAGGGAACTATGGCTACACCTTC